This T cell receptor (beta chain) emerged from a study of Graves' ophthalmopathy and Graves' hyperthyroidism. Study-wide points: With a specificity of 72.22% and a sensitivity of just under 71%, the model predicted ophthalmopathy progression.

This CDR3 is built from 11 residues. With 2 bases removed from V and 4 bases from J, the gap between germline ends came to 5 bases. Germline CDR1 reads SQVTM; CDR2 reads ANQGSEA. This clonotype was observed a handful of times. The antigen remains undetermined. Amplification of TCR beta CDR3 regions used RNA transcripts. HTBI primers were employed in first-round RT-PCR, then a second-round multiplex PCR followed. In TCRdb, the multiplex PCR reads were re-called with MiXCR into one record per CDR3 protein. The sample lists 200,000 to 250,000 distinct CDR3 sequences, about a fifth occurring once. The study excluded patients with other autoimmune diseases, uncontrolled infections, pregnancy or lactation. From fresh peripheral blood, roughly 11 ml in volume, the PBMCs were obtained.

The TCR comes from a woman aged 45-65 years with Graves' ophthalmopathy. The V and J genes are TRBV29-1 and TRBJ2-5; D uncertain. The specimen sequenced was peripheral blood. CDR3: CSVEPRETQYF. The CDR3 DNA sequence: TGCAGCGTTGAACCCAGAGAGACCCAGTACTTC.